This T cell receptor (beta chain) was identified during a study of CD8+CD57+ T cells in acquired aplastic anemia. CDR1 and CDR2 from the germline V gene are ENHRY and SYGVKD. Between the trimmed V and J ends, which lost 7 bases and 3 bases, there was a span of 15 bases. This CDR3 contains 14 residues. Researchers used genomic DNA as the template to profile TCR beta VDJ and CDR3. TCRdb recomputed calls from the reads with MiXCR, one row per CDR3 protein. This sample has approximately 170,000 distinct CDR3 sequences, with around 50% found just once. V usage is TRBV10-3 and J usage is TRBJ1-2, with D possibly TRBD1 on 5 matching bases. The sequence derives from a human donor in good health, serving as a control. Sequenced: sorted CD4+, CD8+, or CD8+CD57+ T cells (not recorded which) from PBMCs. This CDR3 is CAITEAGSYYGYTF. The CDR3 DNA is TGTGCCATCACCGAAGCAGGGTCCTACTATGGCTACACCTTC.